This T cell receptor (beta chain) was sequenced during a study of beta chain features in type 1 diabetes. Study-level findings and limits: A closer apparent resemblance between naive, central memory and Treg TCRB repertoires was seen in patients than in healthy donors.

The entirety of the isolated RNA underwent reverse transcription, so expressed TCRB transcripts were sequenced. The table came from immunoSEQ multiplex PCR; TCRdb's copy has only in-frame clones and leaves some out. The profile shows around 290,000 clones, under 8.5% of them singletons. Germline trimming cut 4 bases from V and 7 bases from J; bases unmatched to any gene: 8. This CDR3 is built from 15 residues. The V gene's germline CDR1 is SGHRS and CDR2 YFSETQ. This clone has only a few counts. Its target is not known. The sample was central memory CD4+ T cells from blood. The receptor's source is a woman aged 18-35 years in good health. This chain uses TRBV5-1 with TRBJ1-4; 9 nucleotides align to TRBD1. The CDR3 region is CASSQSGTGLEKLFF. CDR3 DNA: TGCGCCAGCAGCCAATCCGGGACAGGGCTTGAAAAACTGTTTTTT.